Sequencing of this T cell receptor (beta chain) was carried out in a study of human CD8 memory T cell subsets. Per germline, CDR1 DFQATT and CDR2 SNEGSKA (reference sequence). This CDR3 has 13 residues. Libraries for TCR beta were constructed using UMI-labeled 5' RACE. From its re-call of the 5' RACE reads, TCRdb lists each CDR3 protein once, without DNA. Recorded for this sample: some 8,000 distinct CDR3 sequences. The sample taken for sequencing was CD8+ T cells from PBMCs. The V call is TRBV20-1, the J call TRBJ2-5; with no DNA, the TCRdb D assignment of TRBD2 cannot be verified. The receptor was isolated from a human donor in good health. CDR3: CSAPRTAQETQYF.